This TCR beta chain was sequenced in a study of blood T cell repertoires in COVID-19. Across the study: The samples span acute and convalescent COVID-19 from the United States, Italy and Spain. T cells, B-cell-depleted T cells, or PBMCs provided the cDNA or gDNA that served as material.

Germline V gene data show CDR1 as SGHTA and CDR2 as FQGNSA. This CDR3 is built from 14 residues. V was trimmed by 5 bases and J by 4 bases, leaving 12 bases between them. Per the original methods: Reference gene primer amplification in the assay estimated nucleated cell counts. TCRdb's table, derived via immunoSEQ multiplex PCR, lists solely in-frame clones and lacks some. Clone size and the V and J calls come from that table; the DNA yielded D and trimming. Among about 50,000 clones listed, 85% to 90% were seen once. The J gene is TRBJ1-5, the V gene TRBV7-2; D is ambiguous. The TCR sequence derives from an older man with active or convalescent COVID-19. Sequenced material: peripheral blood. DNA of the CDR3: TGTGCCAGCAGCCCGGAGGCGGGGAATCAGCCCCAGCATTTT. Its translation: CASSPEAGNQPQHF.